This T cell receptor beta chain originates from a study of shared clonotypes between healthy human individuals. The naive CD8 population came from CD45RO-negative cells selected for CCR7, without terminally differentiated effector memory CD45RA+ cells. The germline gives CDR1 SQVTM, CDR2 ANQGSEA. The CDR3 length is 14 residues. V lost 4 bases to trimming and J lost 0 bases, with 12 bases between them. Generated by immunoSEQ multiplex PCR, the TCRdb table keeps only in-frame clones and is missing some. The repertoire holds some 2 million clones, roughly 94% seen once, with 1% to 1.3% in the top ten. The rearrangement uses TRBV29-1 and TRBJ1-1; D uncertain. The source material was naive CD8+ T cells sorted from blood. The TCR sequence derives from a man aged 18 to 35 in good health. CDR3 sequence: CSVVSELMNTEAFF. The CDR3 DNA follows: TGCAGCGTTGTTTCGGAGCTCATGAACACTGAAGCTTTCTTT.